Following are 21 T cell receptor beta chains from one sample sequenced in a study of early T cells in non-severe SARS-CoV-2 infection. TCRdb redid the calling of the 5' RACE reads with MiXCR, one entry per CDR3 protein. The table records 75,000 to 100,000 distinct CDR3 sequences, approximately 15% of them present only once. Sequencing was carried out using whole blood. The receptor set was obtained from an adult who was a healthcare worker with PCR-confirmed SARS-CoV-2 infection or an uninfected control (not recorded which).

J is TRBJ2-1 and V is TRBV19, with D tentatively TRBD1 (6 bases). V was shortened by 7 bases and J by 5 bases, with 15 bases between the two germline ends. CDR1 and CDR2 from the germline V gene are LNHDA and SQIVND (reference sequence). This CDR3 region has 14 residues. CDR3 sequence reads: CASTPGTGNNEQFF. Written as DNA, the CDR3 is TGTGCCAGTACCCCGGGTACAGGGAACAATGAGCAGTTCTTC.

This clonotype was found a few times. V and J are TRBV30 and TRBJ2-1; D might be TRBD2 (6 bases). CDR1 is GTSNPN, CDR2 SVGIG, per germline (reference sequence). V was trimmed by 0 bases and J by 8 bases, leaving 11 bases between them. The CDR3 consists of 13 residues. CDR3 protein: CAWSVQREDEQFF. Here the CDR3 DNA reads TGTGCCTGGAGTGTACAAAGGGAGGATGAGCAGTTCTTC.

V is TRBV3-1 and J is TRBJ2-7; no clear D. This CDR3 is 13 amino acids long. Trimming pared 1 base from V and 2 bases from J, leaving 6 bases between. In germline, CDR1 is LGHDT, CDR2 YNNKEL (reference sequence). The CDR3 nucleotides are TGTGCCAGCAGCCAAGCTAGAACCTACGAGCAGTACTTC. Residues: CASSQARTYEQYF.

The gene calls are TRBV4-3 and TRBJ1-1; 7 nucleotides match TRBD1. Germline V gene data show CDR1 as LGHNA and CDR2 as YSLEER. CDR3 size: 15 residues. Trimming at V came to 3 bases and at J to 1 base, leaving 5 bases not matched to a gene. CDR3 DNA sequence: TGCGCCAGCAGCCATGTAAGGACAGGGAACACTGAAGCTTTCTTT. Residues: CASSHVRTGNTEAFF.

The rearrangement links TRBV19 to TRBJ2-2, with TRBD2 as a possible D gene (6 bases). Trimming took 3 bases from V and 6 from J, leaving 8 bases between them. CDR1 is LNHDA and CDR2 is SQIVND in the germline V gene (reference sequence). This CDR3 comprises 13 residues. CDR3 amino acids: CASSIPGAGELFF. Written as DNA, the CDR3 is TGTGCCAGTAGTATTCCGGGGGCCGGGGAGCTGTTTTTT.

The table lists this clonotype with a few counts. The chain is built from TRBV10-3 and TRBJ2-1; the match to TRBD1 covers 12 bases. The CDR3 runs to 15 residues. Germline V gives CDR1 ENHRY, CDR2 SYGVKD. V trimming: 2 bases; J trimming: 7 bases; junction bases outside the gene matches: 3. CDR3 sequence reads: CAISEAGQGANEQFF. The CDR3 DNA follows: TGTGCCATCAGTGAGGCGGGACAGGGGGCAAATGAGCAGTTCTTC.

CDR3 region: CASSVGGYSYEQYF. In DNA form, the CDR3 reads TGCGCCAGCAGTGTCGGCGGCTACTCCTACGAGCAGTACTTC. The gene calls are TRBV5-1 and TRBJ2-7; D not resolved. V was clipped by 5 bases and J by 0 bases, with 12 bases between them. Germline V CDR1 and CDR2: SGHRS, YFSETQ. The length of the CDR3 is 14 residues.

CDR3 loop: CASSFRGSTIYF. The CDR3 DNA reads as TGTGCCAGCAGCTTTCGTGGTAGCACCATATATTTT. The gene calls are TRBV7-2 and TRBJ1-3; D is ambiguous. With 3 bases removed from V and 9 bases from J, the gap between germline ends came to 9 bases. Germline lookup yields CDR1 SGHTA and CDR2 FQGNSA. This CDR3 region has 12 residues.

This clonotype has just a few counts. The chain uses TRBV20-1 and TRBJ2-7; perhaps TRBD2 as D (6 bases). V lost 5 bases to trimming and J lost 2 bases, with 16 bases between them. CDR3 length equals 14 residues. Germline CDR1 DFQATT, CDR2 SNEGSKA (reference sequence). CDR3: CSADTAGGTYEQYF. CDR3 DNA: TGCAGTGCTGATACGGCAGGAGGGACCTACGAGCAGTACTTC.

The J gene is TRBJ1-5, the V gene TRBV29-1; D unclear. Trimming removed 4 bases at V and 2 bases at J, with 9 bases between. Germline V gene data show CDR1 as SQVTM and CDR2 as ANQGSEA. CDR3 length equals 13 residues. CDR3 sequence reads: CSVAHEGNQPQHF. In DNA form, the CDR3 reads TGCAGCGTTGCGCACGAGGGCAATCAGCCCCAGCATTTT.

Many counts were recorded for this clonotype. The gene calls are TRBV28 and TRBJ2-7; 10 bases match TRBD2. This CDR3 has 19 amino acids. With V trimmed by 6 bases and J by 0 bases, 17 bases remained unmatched. From germline, CDR1 is MDHEN and CDR2 SYDVKM. The CDR3 bases are TGTGCCAGCAGCGGAAATAGGTATTCTAGCGGGAGCCGCTCCTACGAGCAGTACTTC. Translating it yields CASSGNRYSSGSRSYEQYF.

This clonotype was seen more than once but under ten times. The chain joins TRBV28 to TRBJ2-7, with a possible D match to TRBD2 (5 bases). V lost 7 bases and J 0 bases, leaving 13 bases between the germline ends. Germline V gene lookup returns CDR1 MDHEN and CDR2 SYDVKM. This CDR3 has 14 residues. CDR3 loop: CASIESGSSYEQYF. In nucleotides, the CDR3 is TGTGCCAGCATAGAGAGCGGAAGCTCCTACGAGCAGTACTTC.

The chain employs TRBV9 and TRBJ1-3; no clear D gene. Germline values: CDR1 SGDLS, CDR2 YYNGEE. Trimming pared 2 bases from V and 2 bases from J, leaving 2 bases between. The CDR3 loop spans 12 amino acids. The CDR3 DNA is TGTGCCAGCAGCGTTCCTGGAAACACCATATATTTT. It specifies CASSVPGNTIYF.

This chain joins TRBV6-2 or TRBV6-3 and TRBJ2-1; D is unresolved. V was clipped by 4 bases and J by 3 bases, with 10 bases between them. The CDR3 runs to 14 residues. Germline values: CDR1 MNHEY, CDR2 SVGEGT. CDR3 in amino acids: CASSSSHDYNEQFF. DNA for the CDR3: TGTGCCAGCAGTTCATCCCACGACTACAATGAGCAGTTCTTC.

This clonotype was counted a few times. Written as DNA, the CDR3 is TGTGCCAGTAGTGACAGGGGCGGGAGCACCGGGGAGCTGTTTTTT. Translated, it gives CASSDRGGSTGELFF. This chain uses TRBV19 with TRBJ2-2; perhaps TRBD1 as D (8 bases). Germline V gene sequence: CDR1 LNHDA, CDR2 SQIVND (reference sequence). This CDR3 comprises 15 residues. Trimming stripped 5 bases from V and 4 bases from J, with 14 bases between.

This rearrangement joins TRBV7-8 to TRBJ2-2; D uncertain. The CDR3 is 12 residues long. Trimming pared 5 bases from V and 8 bases from J, leaving 9 bases between. Germline V lookup: CDR1 SGHVS, CDR2 FQNEAQ. The CDR3 reads CASSRIGGELFF. DNA for the CDR3: TGTGCCAGCAGCCGAATAGGAGGGGAGCTGTTTTTT.

The CDR3 DNA reads TGTGCCAGTAGTCCTAGCGTTTTTTCTGGGGCCAACGTCCTGACTTTC. This codes for CASSPSVFSGANVLTF. The V call is TRBV19, the J call TRBJ2-6; TRBD2 is a possible D gene (6 bases). The germline V gene encodes CDR1 LNHDA and CDR2 SQIVND (reference sequence). The CDR3 covers 16 residues. V lost 5 bases to trimming and J lost 1 base, with 12 bases between them. Full variable domain (rest looked up from reference TRBV19 and TRBJ2-6): DGGITQSPKYLFRKEGQNVTLSCEQNLNHDAMYWYRQDPGQGLRLIYYSQIVNDFQKGDIAEGYSVSREKKESFPLTVTSAQKNPTAFYLCASSPSVFSGANVLTFGAGSRLTVL.

This chain links TRBV20-1 with TRBJ1-1; D is uncertain. There are 14 residues in the CDR3. The germline V gene encodes CDR1 DFQATT and CDR2 SNEGSKA (reference sequence). Trimming cost V 0 bases and J 5 bases, with 13 bases left between them. The CDR3 DNA reads TGCAGTGCTAGAGATACTGGCATTGAAACTGAAGCTTTCTTT. It yields the protein CSARDTGIETEAFF.

Ten or more counts support this clonotype. This chain uses TRBV6-2 or TRBV6-3 with TRBJ2-4; 8 bases are a match to TRBD1. Germline V gives CDR1 MNHEY, CDR2 SVGEGT. V dropped 3 bases and J dropped 1; count of bases not matched to a gene: 5. This CDR3 is built from 16 residues. CDR3 sequence (DNA): TGTGCCAGCAGTTATGGACAGGGTGAGGCCAAAAACATTCAGTACTTC. It specifies CASSYGQGEAKNIQYF.

The chain has TRBV3-1 and TRBJ1-2; a possible D gene is TRBD1 (5 bases). The V and J ends lost 7 bases and 2 bases respectively, with 14 bases between them. The germline V gene has CDR1 LGHDT and CDR2 YNNKEL (reference sequence). This CDR3 spans 14 amino acids. The CDR3 here is CASTLGAVNYGYTF. The CDR3 nucleotides read TGTGCCAGCACCCTAGGGGCAGTCAACTATGGCTACACCTTC. Together with reference TRBV3-1 and TRBJ1-2, the CDR3 gives the full variable domain: DTAVSQTPKYLVTQMGNDKSIKCEQNLGHDTMYWYKQDSKKFLKIMFSYNNKELIINETVPNRFSPKSPDKAHLNLHINSLELGDSAVYFCASTLGAVNYGYTFGSGTRLTVV.

J is TRBJ1-5 and V is TRBV2; TRBD1 aligns across 8 bases. Germline V gene lookup returns CDR1 SNHLY and CDR2 FYNNEI. This CDR3 is 14 amino acids long. J gave up 8 bases and V 5 bases, and 8 bases lay outside the gene matches. CDR3 protein: CASSRTGLLEPQHF. In DNA, the CDR3 is TGTGCCAGCAGTCGGACAGGGCTTTTGGAGCCCCAGCATTTT.